Presented here are 28 T cell receptor beta chains from one specimen sequenced in a study of a mutant IDH1 vaccine in newly diagnosed glioma. Noted time point: week 23, last vaccination. Topical imiquimod was applied with each vaccine dose, which held 300 ug of mutant IDH1 20-mer peptide. For these TCRs, the target antigens are not known. Assay used: immunoSEQ multiplex PCR; TCRdb lists only in-frame clones, some missing. The sample contains 52,000 or so clones, 81% of which appear only once. The source material was PBMCs, sampled from a glioma patient whose treatment included an IDH1 peptide vaccine. The receptors here all came from a woman in her thirties or forties with glioma. Some clones in this sample may be carry-over from other donors' samples.

This clone was detected only a few times. The V gene is TRBV5-6, the J gene TRBJ1-2; D is unclear. Per the germline V gene, CDR1 is SGHDT and CDR2 is YYEEEE. Trimming pared 10 bases from V and 1 base from J, leaving 11 bases between. The CDR3 is 12 residues long. The CDR3 DNA is TGTGCCTCGCGGTTGCTTAACTATGGCTACACCTTC. Translated, it gives CASRLLNYGYTF.

This clone was seen a single time. The chain links TRBV19 to TRBJ1-2; D gene unclear. The germline V gene has CDR1 LNHDA and CDR2 SQIVND (reference sequence). The CDR3 has 14 amino acids. Trimming left V 4 bases short and J 4 bases short, with 13 bases between. The CDR3 protein is CASSTGRRSYGYTF. CDR3 in DNA: TGTGCCAGTAGTACCGGACGGAGGAGCTATGGCTACACCTTC.

V and J are TRBV5-1 and TRBJ2-1; 11 bases line up with TRBD2. The CDR3 length is 15 residues. With 4 bases clipped from V and 8 bases from J, the junction kept 8 bases outside the gene matches. The germline V gene has CDR1 SGHRS and CDR2 YFSETQ. CDR3 DNA sequence: TGCGCCAGCAGCATAGCGGGGGGGCTGCCGGATGAGCAGTTCTTC. Translated, it gives CASSIAGGLPDEQFF.

The chain recombines TRBV5-6 with TRBJ2-7; D may be TRBD1 (6 bases). The CDR3 is 14 amino acids. Looked up from germline, CDR1 is SGHDT and CDR2 is YYEEEE. Deletions cut 4 bases from V and 3 bases from J, with 14 bases between. The CDR3 protein is CASSGVDSYYEQYF. In DNA form, the CDR3 reads TGTGCCAGCAGCGGCGTGGACAGCTACTACGAGCAGTACTTC. The whole variable domain, remainder taken from reference TRBV5-6 and TRBJ2-7, is DAGVTQSPTHLIKTRGQQVTLRCSPKSGHDTVSWYQQALGQGPQFIFQYYEEEERQRGNFPDRFSGHQFPNYSSELNVNALLLGDSALYLCASSGVDSYYEQYFGPGTRLTVT.

This clone was seen just once. The chain's CDR3 is CASSLGAQGNQPQHF. Written as DNA, the CDR3 is TGTGCCAGCAGCTTAGGGGCACAGGGTAATCAGCCCCAGCATTTT. The V call is TRBV5-6, the J call TRBJ1-5; possible D gene TRBD1, 6 bases. Trimming removed 2 bases at V and 4 bases at J, with 13 bases between. The germline CDR1 and CDR2 sequences are SGHDT and YYEEEE. The CDR3 is 15 amino acids.

A remark on this clone: The junction departs from the called germline gene at one end, perhaps through a read error. The rearrangement joins TRBV7-7 to TRBJ2-5; no clear D gene. Germline V gene data show CDR1 as SSHAT and CDR2 as FNYEAQ (reference sequence). The CDR3 is 14 amino acids. CDR3 protein: CASSLDGVQETQYF. CDR3 coding DNA: TGTGCTAGCAGCTTGGACGGAGTTCAAGAGACCCAGTACTTC.

The chain joins TRBV29-1 to TRBJ2-4; D remains ambiguous. The CDR3 consists of 14 residues. The germline gives CDR1 SQVTM, CDR2 ANQGSEA. V was cut by 2 bases and J by 4 bases, with 12 bases left in between. The CDR3 region is CSVEPPGLKNIQYF. As DNA, the CDR3 is TGCAGCGTTGAACCTCCGGGCCTTAAAAACATTCAGTACTTC. Using reference TRBV29-1 and TRBJ2-4 for the parts outside the CDR3, the full variable domain is SAVISQKPSRDICQRGTSLTIQCQVDSQVTMMFWYRQQPGQSLTLIATANQGSEATYESGFVIDKFPISRPNLTFSTLTVSNMSPEDSSIYLCSVEPPGLKNIQYFGAGTRLSVL.

The DNA for the CDR3 is TGTGCCTGGAGTCAAGTTCCCCACAGCTATGAGCAGTTCTTC. As protein: CAWSQVPHSYEQFF. The rearrangement links TRBV30 to TRBJ2-1; D gene ambiguous. CDR1 GTSNPN and CDR2 SVGIG come from the germline V gene (reference sequence). This CDR3 comprises 14 residues. Trimming took off 2 bases at V and 8 bases at J, with 16 bases between the two ends. Complete variable domain (other parts from reference TRBV30 and TRBJ2-1): SQTIHQWPATLVQPVGSPLSLECTVEGTSNPNLYWYRQAAGRGLQLLFYSVGIGQISSEVPQNLSASRPQDRQFILSSKKLLLSDSGFYLCAWSQVPHSYEQFFGPGTRLTVL.

The table lists this clone with a few counts. The V call is TRBV11-2, the J call TRBJ1-4; 9 bases align to TRBD1. CDR1 is SGHAT and CDR2 is FQNNGV in the germline V gene. With 5 bases clipped from V and 3 bases from J, the junction kept 1 base outside the gene matches. The CDR3 covers 14 residues. CDR3: CASSRQGANEKLFF. The CDR3 nucleotides read TGTGCCAGCAGCCGACAGGGGGCTAATGAAAAACTGTTTTTT.

The chain uses TRBV2 and TRBJ1-2, with D perhaps matching TRBD1 (6 bases). Trimming pared 6 bases from V and 2 bases from J, leaving 10 bases between. The CDR3 consists of 13 residues. Germline V gene data show CDR1 as SNHLY and CDR2 as FYNNEI. The CDR3 nucleotides read TGTGCCAGCAGACCCGGACAGAACTATGGCTACACCTTC. Protein product: CASRPGQNYGYTF.

V gene TRBV30 combines with J gene TRBJ1-5; D ambiguous. V gave up 1 base and J gave up 0 bases, with 4 bases separating them. The CDR3 is 13 residues long. The germline gives CDR1 GTSNPN, CDR2 SVGIG (reference sequence). The CDR3 DNA reads TGTGCCTGGAGTGGAGATAGCAATCAGCCCCAGCATTTT. It encodes CAWSGDSNQPQHF.

The chain is built from TRBV28 and TRBJ1-5; D call uncertain. Germline CDR1 reads MDHEN; CDR2 reads SYDVKM. Trimming pared 8 bases from V and 2 bases from J, leaving 13 bases between. CDR3 length: 14 residues. CDR3 DNA sequence: TGTGCCAGCGGGCCCCTTTTGGGCAATCAGCCCCAGCATTTT. Translated: CASGPLLGNQPQHF.

In this sample, this clone turned up a few times. The gene calls are TRBV7-2 and TRBJ1-1; maybe TRBD1 (6 bases). Trimming took 3 bases from V and 1 from J, leaving 12 bases between them. CDR3 length: 15 amino acids. The germline V gene has CDR1 SGHTA and CDR2 FQGNSA. The CDR3 coding sequence is TGTGCCAGCAGCTTTTCGGGGGCGAGGAACACTGAAGCTTTCTTT. It codes for CASSFSGARNTEAFF.

V and J are TRBV30 and TRBJ2-1, with D maybe TRBD2 (6 bases). CDR1 and CDR2 (germline): GTSNPN, SVGIG (reference sequence). The V end lost 5 bases, the J end lost 8 bases, and 13 bases lay between the germline ends. This CDR3 spans 12 amino acids. The CDR3 region is CAWALASHEQFF. The CDR3 DNA is TGTGCCTGGGCCCTAGCGTCACATGAGCAGTTCTTC.

The rearrangement joins TRBV4-3 to TRBJ1-5, with 8 bases lining up with TRBD1. There are 16 residues in the CDR3. Germline values: CDR1 LGHNA, CDR2 YSLEER. Losses at the gene ends were 0 bases for V and 2 bases for J; bases not matched to a gene: 3. The CDR3 DNA reads TGCGCCAGCAGCCAAGAGTGGGGACAGGGCAATCAGCCCCAGCATTTT. Translated, it gives CASSQEWGQGNQPQHF.

The rearrangement links TRBV15 to TRBJ2-1, with 8 nucleotides matching TRBD2. The CDR3 is made up of 15 amino acids. Germline V gene data show CDR1 as LNHNV and CDR2 as YYDKDF (reference sequence). J lost 2 bases, V lost 3 bases, and 3 bases had no gene match. DNA of the CDR3: TGTGCCACCAGCAGTAGCGGGATTCCCTACAATGAGCAGTTCTTC. Encoded protein: CATSSSGIPYNEQFF.

The table lists this clone with a few counts. The chain carries TRBV2 and TRBJ2-7; weak D call: TRBD1 (6 bases). The CDR3 consists of 14 residues. Germline loops: CDR1 SNHLY, CDR2 FYNNEI. The germline V and J ends were trimmed by 6 bases and 4 bases, with 16 bases remaining between them. The CDR3 spells CASREDQGFYEQYF. The CDR3 DNA reads TGTGCCAGCAGGGAGGACCAGGGGTTTTACGAGCAGTACTTC.

J is TRBJ1-2 and V is TRBV7-8, with 11 bases fitting TRBD1. V shed 4 bases, J shed 9 bases, and the junction held 7 bases outside the gene matches. The CDR3 runs 14 residues. Looked up from germline, CDR1 is SGHVS and CDR2 is FQNEAQ. Here the CDR3 reads CASSSGTGGISYTF. CDR3 coding DNA: TGTGCCAGCAGCTCCGGGACAGGGGGTATTAGCTACACCTTC.

The V call is TRBV6-5, the J call TRBJ1-5; D remains ambiguous. Trimming removed 6 bases from V and 9 bases from J, with 15 bases in between. The CDR3 is 13 residues long. In germline, CDR1 is MNHEY, CDR2 SVGAGI. CDR3 loop: CASREGNHRPQHF. The CDR3, as DNA: TGTGCCAGCAGGGAGGGAAATCACCGGCCCCAGCATTTT.

This clone has just a few counts. The genes are TRBV18 and TRBJ1-1; D remains unclear. Germline CDR1 is KGHSH and CDR2 is LQKENI. V was cut by 3 bases and J by 1 base, with 9 bases left in between. The CDR3 spans 14 residues. For the CDR3, the DNA is TGTGCCAGCTCACCGGGAATTACGAACACTGAAGCTTTCTTT. As protein: CASSPGITNTEAFF.

V and J are TRBV2 and TRBJ1-2, with D perhaps TRBD1 (5 bases). The germline gives CDR1 SNHLY, CDR2 FYNNEI. The V gene lost 1 base and the J gene lost 5 bases, with 17 bases spanning the gap. The CDR3 covers 16 residues. The CDR3 sequence: CASSEGIARAGYGYTF. DNA for the CDR3: TGTGCCAGCAGTGAAGGGATCGCCAGGGCGGGGTATGGCTACACCTTC.

The chain links TRBV5-1 to TRBJ2-5, with 7 nucleotides matching TRBD2. The CDR3 covers 14 residues. Germline V gives CDR1 SGHRS, CDR2 YFSETQ. Trimming removed 0 bases from V and 4 bases from J; junction bases left unmatched: 3. Here the CDR3 DNA reads TGCGCCAGCAGCTTGGAAGGCGGGAGAGAGACCCAGTACTTC. Translated: CASSLEGGRETQYF.

Comment on this clone: An end of the junction differs from the germline gene, which may be a read error. V gene TRBV29-1 combines with J gene TRBJ2-3, with 9 bases fitting TRBD2. Germline assignment: CDR1 SQVTM and CDR2 ANQGSEA. CDR3 length: 14 residues. The CDR3 nucleotides are TGCAGCGCTGAAGAGCGGGGGGGCACAGATACGCAGTATTTT. This sequence encodes CSAEERGGTDTQYF.

The CDR3 DNA reads as TGCGCCAGCAGCCTTTCAGGGCCGGCGAATTCACCCCTCCACTTT. It encodes CASSLSGPANSPLHF. V usage is TRBV5-1 and J usage is TRBJ1-6; the D gene is possibly TRBD1 (5 bases). Trimming shortened V by 4 bases and J by 7 bases, and 15 bases separated the two germline ends. There are 15 residues in the CDR3. Germline values: CDR1 SGHRS, CDR2 YFSETQ.

The chain is built from TRBV4-3 and TRBJ1-2, with a tentative D call TRBD1 (5 bases). The CDR3 is 14 amino acids. CDR1 is LGHNA, CDR2 YSLEER, per germline. V was shortened by 8 bases and J by 5 bases, with 18 bases between the two germline ends. For the CDR3, the DNA is TGCGCCAGCTCTATGGGGCAGGGCTCTTATGGCTACACCTTC. The encoded protein is CASSMGQGSYGYTF.

This clone was detected only a few times. The J gene is TRBJ1-2, the V gene TRBV5-5; D is unclear. Germline assignment: CDR1 SGHKS and CDR2 YYEKEE (reference sequence). This CDR3 contains 12 residues. Trimming took off 0 bases at V and 9 bases at J, with 9 bases between the two ends. The CDR3 coding sequence is TGTGCCAGCAGCTTGGCCGAAGTTAGCTACACCTTC. Translated: CASSLAEVSYTF.

The V call is TRBV5-4, the J call TRBJ2-7; TRBD2 agrees at 7 bases. The germline V gene encodes CDR1 SGHNT and CDR2 YYREEE (reference sequence). The CDR3 length is 14 residues. J lost 5 bases, V lost 4 bases, and 9 bases had no gene match. The CDR3: CASSPLGGGDEQYF. For the CDR3, the DNA is TGTGCCAGCAGCCCCTTGGGGGGGGGAGACGAGCAGTACTTC.

This chain joins TRBV2 and TRBJ2-3, with 10 positions matching TRBD1. J was trimmed by 3 bases and V by 5 bases; bases with no gene match: 5. Per the germline V gene, CDR1 is SNHLY and CDR2 is FYNNEI. The CDR3 consists of 15 residues. The CDR3, as DNA: TGTGCCAGCAGTTCCTTGGACAGGGGGACAGATACGCAGTATTTT. Translation gives CASSSLDRGTDTQYF.